Each of the 31 T cell receptor beta chains below was sequenced from the same sample in a study of STAT5B mutations in CD4+ large granular lymphocyte leukemia (dated by TCRdb to the early 2020s). The library was prepared using the immunoSEQ multiplex PCR assay. Sourced from immuneACCESS, this table was stored by TCRdb with only in-frame sequences that have V and J called. A share of the clones is absent; for the studies checked, an unresolved V gene accounts for under half, and the remainder has no known explanation. Here the sample has fewer than 40,000 clones; roughly four fifths occur a single time. Around 2.1% of the sample goes to the ten largest clones. What was sequenced was CD4+ T cells from blood buffy coats. All receptors derive from a human donor in good health.

This clone was seen a handful of times. The chain combines TRBV2 with TRBJ1-5, with TRBD1 as a possible D gene (6 bases). Germline CDR1 is SNHLY and CDR2 is FYNNEI. V was shortened by 2 bases and J by 3 bases, with 11 bases between the two germline ends. This CDR3 comprises 15 residues. The DNA of the CDR3 is TGTGCCAGCAGTGAAAGGGGGTTGGACAATCAGCCCCAGCATTTT. Translating gives CASSERGLDNQPQHF.

J is TRBJ2-1 and V is TRBV6-5; the D call may be TRBD1 or TRBD2 (5 bases each). Trimming took 6 bases from V and 5 from J, leaving 17 bases between them. This CDR3 is 15 amino acids long. CDR1 and CDR2 from the germline V gene are MNHEY and SVGAGI. The CDR3 bases are TGTGCCAGCAGCAGTACCCCGGGACCTAACAATGAGCAGTTCTTC. Translated, it gives CASSSTPGPNNEQFF.

CDR3 loop: CASSVTQGGTEAFF. DNA of the CDR3: TGCGCCAGCAGCGTGACGCAGGGGGGGACTGAAGCTTTCTTT. V usage is TRBV5-1 and J usage is TRBJ1-1; 7 bases line up with TRBD1. Germline CDR1 reads SGHRS; CDR2 reads YFSETQ. The CDR3 loop spans 14 amino acids. With 4 bases clipped from V and 5 bases from J, the junction kept 8 bases outside the gene matches.

The CDR3: CASSLSSGPYNEQFF. The CDR3 DNA sequence: TGTGCCAGCAGTTTATCTTCGGGCCCCTACAATGAGCAGTTCTTC. V is TRBV28 and J is TRBJ2-1; no definite D call. The V gene's germline CDR1 is MDHEN and CDR2 SYDVKM. V lost 1 base to trimming and J lost 2 bases, with 9 bases between them. This CDR3 has 15 residues.

The rearrangement links TRBV25-1 to TRBJ1-3; TRBD1 aligns across 8 bases. The ends lost 8 bases at V and 4 bases at J; junction bases unmatched: 10. CDR1 and CDR2 (germline): MGHDK, SYGVNS. This CDR3 has 15 residues. The CDR3 loop is CASQGQGSSGNTIYF. The CDR3 DNA sequence: TGTGCCAGCCAAGGACAGGGCTCCTCAGGAAACACCATATATTTT.

The chain has TRBV19 and TRBJ2-7; TRBD1 agrees at 7 bases. CDR1 is LNHDA, CDR2 SQIVND, per germline (reference sequence). V lost 7 bases to trimming and J lost 6 bases; unmatched junction nucleotides: 9. The CDR3 covers 13 residues. As DNA, the CDR3 is TGTGCCAGTAAAGACAGGGAAATGGGCGAGCAGTACTTC. Protein: CASKDREMGEQYF.

This chain uses TRBV2 with TRBJ1-1; D is uncertain. The germline V gene encodes CDR1 SNHLY and CDR2 FYNNEI. The CDR3 covers 14 residues. V was trimmed by 7 bases and J by 5 bases, leaving 17 bases between them. The CDR3 DNA sequence: TGTGCCAGCAATCGGGAAGGGCCGGGGACTGAAGCTTTCTTT. Protein sequence: CASNREGPGTEAFF.

This chain joins TRBV7-9 and TRBJ2-7, with D unclear. There are 14 residues in the CDR3. Germline CDR1 is SEHNR and CDR2 is FQNEAQ (reference sequence). V was trimmed by 6 bases and J by 2 bases, leaving 14 bases between them. CDR3 sequence: CASSPTVGTYEQYF. The CDR3 coding sequence is TGTGCCAGCAGTCCCACGGTGGGGACCTACGAGCAGTACTTC.

This clone was seen only a few times. CDR3 nucleotides: TGCGCCAGCAGTCAGGGACAGGAGAGGACTGAAGCTTTCTTT. Encoded protein: CASSQGQERTEAFF. The chain couples TRBV10-1 to TRBJ1-1, with 8 bases that match TRBD1. Germline CDR1 WNHNN, CDR2 SYGVQD (reference sequence). The junction had 7 bases not matched to a gene; V was cut back by 5 bases and J by 5 bases. The CDR3 is made up of 14 amino acids.

CDR3 coding DNA: TGTGCCAGCAGCTTTTGGTATTCGGACACTGAAGCTTTCTTT. This encodes CASSFWYSDTEAFF. V is TRBV7-8 and J is TRBJ1-1; unclear D gene. Germline lookup yields CDR1 SGHVS and CDR2 FQNEAQ. The ends were cut back, 3 bases at V and 3 bases at J, with 11 bases in the middle. The CDR3 sequence is 14 residues long.

A note on this clone: Its ends do not fully match the called genes, so a read error is possible. The V and J genes are TRBV18 and TRBJ2-7; 7 bases are a match to TRBD1. This CDR3 contains 15 residues. CDR1 is KGHSH and CDR2 is LQKENI in the germline V gene. The CDR3 reads CASSPDSTGLNGRHF. Written as DNA, the CDR3 is TGTGCCAGCTCACCGGATTCGACAGGGTTGAATGGTCGGCACTTC.

This clone was detected only a few times. This CDR3 is also generated by other DNA sequences in the sample. The chain joins TRBV18 to TRBJ2-5, with D unresolved. The germline gives CDR1 KGHSH, CDR2 LQKENI. The CDR3 covers 12 residues. With 1 base removed from V and 0 bases from J, the gap between germline ends came to 0 bases. The CDR3 nucleotides are TGTGCCAGCTCACCACACCAAGAGACCCAGTACTTC. This encodes CASSPHQETQYF.

J is TRBJ2-1 and V is TRBV27, with 12 bases matching TRBD2. Trimming at V came to 5 bases and at J to 6 bases, leaving 5 bases not matched to a gene. The CDR3 runs 15 residues. Germline loops: CDR1 MNHEY, CDR2 SMNVEV (reference sequence). The CDR3 region has the DNA TGTGCCAGCAGTATGACTAGCGGGAGTTTCAATGAGCAGTTCTTC. This translates into CASSMTSGSFNEQFF.

This sequence joins TRBV5-4 and TRBJ1-4; the match to TRBD1 covers 7 bases. In germline, CDR1 is SGHNT, CDR2 YYREEE (reference sequence). The CDR3 contains 15 residues. The trim removed 4 bases at V and 2 bases at J, leaving 5 bases unmatched. In DNA, the CDR3 is TGTGCCAGCAGCCTCCAGACAGGGACTAATGAAAAACTGTTTTTT. This gives the protein CASSLQTGTNEKLFF.

This clone was seen a handful of times. V gene TRBV29-1 combines with J gene TRBJ1-3; D is unresolved. Trimming removed 6 bases from V and 0 bases from J, with 15 bases in between. Looked up from germline, CDR1 is SQVTM and CDR2 is ANQGSEA. This CDR3 has 15 amino acids. The CDR3 spells CSVTEDDTSGNTIYF. As DNA, the CDR3 is TGCAGCGTCACAGAGGATGACACCTCTGGAAACACCATATATTTT.

The chain joins TRBV28 to TRBJ1-1, with D possibly matching TRBD1 (5 bases). This CDR3 has 15 amino acids. The V gene's germline CDR1 is MDHEN and CDR2 SYDVKM. Trimming cost V 5 bases and J 0 bases, with 13 bases left between them. The DNA for the CDR3 is TGTGCCAGCAGTCATCAGAAGGGGTTGAACACTGAAGCTTTCTTT. This sequence encodes CASSHQKGLNTEAFF.

This clone was seen a few times. This chain connects TRBV7-8 to TRBJ1-1; TRBD1 is a possible D gene (5 bases). CDR1 SGHVS and CDR2 FQNEAQ come from the germline V gene. With 6 bases removed from V and 2 bases from J, the gap between germline ends came to 7 bases. This CDR3 spans 12 amino acids. CDR3 sequence: CASRQGNTEAFF. The CDR3 region has the DNA TGTGCCAGCAGGCAGGGTAACACTGAAGCTTTCTTT.

The J gene is TRBJ1-2, the V gene TRBV18; 7 bases are a match to TRBD1. This CDR3 region has 16 residues. Germline loops: CDR1 KGHSH, CDR2 LQKENI. V lost 3 bases, J lost 2 bases, and 9 bases stayed unmatched. The CDR3 nucleotides read TGTGCCAGCTCACCTATCCCCGGGACAGAGAACTATGGCTACACCTTC. Protein sequence: CASSPIPGTENYGYTF.

This clone was counted a few times. The rearrangement uses TRBV16 and TRBJ1-1; 7 positions agree with TRBD1. Per germline, CDR1 KGHSY and CDR2 FQNENV. This CDR3 has 15 amino acids. J was trimmed by 4 bases and V by 4 bases; bases with no gene match: 9. The CDR3 sequence: CASSPPDRVSTEAFF. The CDR3, as DNA: TGTGCCAGCAGCCCCCCTGACAGGGTGAGCACTGAAGCTTTCTTT.

CDR3 in DNA: TGCGCCAGCAGTGACCCCTTGGGGCAGAGCTACGAGCAGTACTTC. Protein: CASSDPLGQSYEQYF. The rearrangement links TRBV5-1 to TRBJ2-7; TRBD1 is a possible D gene (5 bases). CDR1 is SGHRS and CDR2 is YFSETQ in the germline V gene. The CDR3 has 15 amino acids. V was pared by 5 bases and J by 3 bases, with 18 bases between.

A few counts support this clone. The chain has TRBV10-3 and TRBJ1-4; possible D gene TRBD1, 6 bases. The V gene lost 11 bases and the J gene lost 2 bases, with 9 bases spanning the gap. The CDR3 length is 12 residues. Germline values: CDR1 ENHRY, CDR2 SYGVKD. CDR3 residues: CAVGQTNEKLFF. In DNA, the CDR3 is TGTGCCGTCGGACAGACTAATGAAAAACTGTTTTTT.

This clone has only a few counts. The chain couples TRBV4-1 to TRBJ1-2; a possible D gene is TRBD1 (5 bases). CDR1 MGHRA and CDR2 YSYEKL come from the germline V gene. V lost 2 bases and J lost 0, with 13 bases in between. This CDR3 spans 16 amino acids. The CDR3 loop is CASSQPGGRANYGYTF. CDR3 DNA sequence: TGCGCCAGCAGCCAACCTGGGGGACGGGCTAACTATGGCTACACCTTC.

The chain joins TRBV5-1 to TRBJ1-4, with D unresolved. The CDR3 sequence is 17 residues long. Germline V CDR1 and CDR2: SGHRS, YFSETQ. Trimming cost V 4 bases and J 3 bases, with 19 bases left between them. The CDR3 reads CASSLVPITGANEKLFF. DNA for the CDR3: TGCGCCAGCAGCCTGGTTCCCATAACCGGGGCTAATGAAAAACTGTTTTTT.

This chain joins TRBV20-1 and TRBJ2-3; D is uncertain. Germline V CDR1 and CDR2: DFQATT, SNEGSKA (reference sequence). V lost 2 bases, J lost 3 bases, and 0 bases lay in between. The CDR3 contains 10 residues. The CDR3 sequence: CSARTDTQYF. The CDR3 coding sequence is TGCAGTGCTAGAACAGATACGCAGTATTTT.

The V and J genes are TRBV5-4 and TRBJ1-1; D is unresolved. The V gene lost 0 bases and the J gene lost 0 bases, with 3 bases spanning the gap. The CDR3 is 13 amino acids. Germline V gene lookup returns CDR1 SGHNT and CDR2 YYREEE (reference sequence). This CDR3 is CASSLGLNTEAFF. CDR3 sequence (DNA): TGTGCCAGCAGCTTGGGTCTGAACACTGAAGCTTTCTTT.

The rearrangement links TRBV6-6 to TRBJ1-4, with D possibly being TRBD1 (6 bases). Germline CDR1 is MNHNY and CDR2 is SVGAGI (reference sequence). Between the trimmed V and J ends, which lost 1 base and 8 bases, there was a span of 14 bases. This CDR3 is 15 amino acids long. CDR3 sequence reads: CASSYFYRDKEKLFF. In nucleotides, the CDR3 is TGTGCCAGCAGTTACTTCTACAGGGATAAGGAAAAACTGTTTTTT.

The chain is built from TRBV15 and TRBJ2-7; D gene ambiguous. The CDR3 spans 12 residues. The V end lost 0 bases, the J end lost 6 bases, and 6 bases lay between the germline ends. Germline V gives CDR1 LNHNV, CDR2 YYDKDF (reference sequence). CDR3 residues: CATSREAAEQYF. The CDR3 DNA is TGTGCCACCAGCAGAGAGGCGGCCGAGCAGTACTTC.

The chain employs TRBV4-1 and TRBJ1-5, with D perhaps matching TRBD1 (5 bases). The V end was cut by 0 bases, the J end by 5 bases, with 14 bases between. Germline CDR1 reads MGHRA; CDR2 reads YSYEKL. This CDR3 contains 16 residues. The CDR3 is CASSQDSWAGDQPQHF. The CDR3 nucleotides read TGCGCCAGCAGCCAAGATTCATGGGCGGGGGATCAGCCCCAGCATTTT.

The rearrangement links TRBV19 to TRBJ2-7; D is unresolved. The V end lost 5 bases, the J end lost 2 bases, and 19 bases lay between the germline ends. CDR3 length: 16 residues. Germline CDR1 and CDR2: LNHDA and SQIVND (reference sequence). CDR3 in amino acids: CASSAVGLGLPYEQYF. CDR3 nucleotides: TGTGCCAGTAGTGCCGTCGGTCTAGGGCTCCCCTACGAGCAGTACTTC.

The chain recombines TRBV6-1 with TRBJ1-6, with TRBD1 identical over 7 bases. CDR3 length: 19 amino acids. Germline CDR1 MNHNS, CDR2 SASEGT. Trimming removed 1 base from V and 0 bases from J; junction bases left unmatched: 9. In nucleotides, the CDR3 is TGTGCCAGCAGTGAAGGGTGGGACAGCGGGAGCTCCTATAATTCACCCCTCCACTTT. Translation gives CASSEGWDSGSSYNSPLHF.

This sequence joins TRBV19 and TRBJ1-1, with D tentatively TRBD1 (5 bases). Germline V lookup: CDR1 LNHDA, CDR2 SQIVND (reference sequence). Trimming left V 7 bases short and J 5 bases short, with 20 bases between. The CDR3 is 15 residues long. Written as DNA, the CDR3 is TGTGCCAGTATTTCCCCGGGTCAGGGACCAACTGAAGCTTTCTTT. Its translation is CASISPGQGPTEAFF.